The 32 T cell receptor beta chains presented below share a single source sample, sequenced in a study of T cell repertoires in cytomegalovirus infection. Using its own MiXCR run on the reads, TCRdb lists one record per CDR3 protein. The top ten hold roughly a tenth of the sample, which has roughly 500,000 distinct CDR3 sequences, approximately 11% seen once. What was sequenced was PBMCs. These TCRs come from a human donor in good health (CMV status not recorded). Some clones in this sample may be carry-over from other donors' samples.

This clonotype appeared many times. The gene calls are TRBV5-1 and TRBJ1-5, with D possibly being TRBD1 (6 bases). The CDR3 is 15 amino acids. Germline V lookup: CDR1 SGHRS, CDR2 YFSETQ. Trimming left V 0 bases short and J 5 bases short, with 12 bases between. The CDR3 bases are TGCGCCAGCAGCTTGGGGGACACCCCCTATCAGCCCCAGCATTTT. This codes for CASSLGDTPYQPQHF. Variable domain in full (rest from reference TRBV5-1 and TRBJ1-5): KAGVTQTPRYLIKTRGQQVTLSCSPISGHRSVSWYQQTPGQGLQFLFEYFSETQRNKGNFPGRFSGRQFSNSRSEMNVSTLELGDSALYLCASSLGDTPYQPQHFGDGTRLSIL.

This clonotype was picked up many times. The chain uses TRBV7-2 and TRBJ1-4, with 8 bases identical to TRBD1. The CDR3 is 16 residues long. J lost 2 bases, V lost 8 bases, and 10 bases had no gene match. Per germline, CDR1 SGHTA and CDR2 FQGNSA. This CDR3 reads CASQNPGGATNEKLFF. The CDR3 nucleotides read TGTGCCAGCCAAAACCCAGGGGGCGCGACTAATGAAAAACTGTTTTTT.

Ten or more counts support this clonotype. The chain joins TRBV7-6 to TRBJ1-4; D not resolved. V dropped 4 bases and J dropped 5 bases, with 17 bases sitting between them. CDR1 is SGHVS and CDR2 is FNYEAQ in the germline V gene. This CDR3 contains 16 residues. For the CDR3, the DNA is TGTGCCAGCAGCTCCACAACCCGACCGGGGAATGAAAAACTGTTTTTT. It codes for CASSSTTRPGNEKLFF.

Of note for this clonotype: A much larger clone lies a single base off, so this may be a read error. CDR3 DNA sequence: TGTGCCAGCAGTCGAGCCCCAACTAGCACAGATACGGAGTATTTT. This codes for CASSRAPTSTDTEYF. J is TRBJ2-3 and V is TRBV28; D is perhaps TRBD2 (6 bases). Germline CDR1 is MDHEN and CDR2 is SYDVKM. The CDR3 spans 15 residues.

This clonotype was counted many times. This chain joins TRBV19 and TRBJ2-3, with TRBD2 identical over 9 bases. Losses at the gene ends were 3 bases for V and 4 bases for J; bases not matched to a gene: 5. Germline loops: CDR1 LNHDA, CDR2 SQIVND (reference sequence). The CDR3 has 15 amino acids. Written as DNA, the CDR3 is TGTGCCAGTAGTATCTTTAGCGGGAGCGCAGATACGCAGTATTTT. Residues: CASSIFSGSADTQYF.

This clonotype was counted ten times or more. The CDR3 nucleotides read TGTGCCAGCAGTCGAGAACCAGGGACGGGAAACACCATATATTTT. It translates to CASSREPGTGNTIYF. The gene calls are TRBV7-3 and TRBJ1-3; maybe TRBD1 (5 bases). The CDR3 covers 15 residues. Per the germline V gene, CDR1 is SGHTA and CDR2 is FQGTGA. Trimming removed 6 bases at V and 4 bases at J, with 16 bases between.

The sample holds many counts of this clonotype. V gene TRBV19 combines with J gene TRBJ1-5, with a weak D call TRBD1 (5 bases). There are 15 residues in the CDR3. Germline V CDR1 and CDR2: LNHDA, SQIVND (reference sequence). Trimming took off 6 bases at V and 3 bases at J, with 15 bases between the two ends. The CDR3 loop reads CASRILGGNNQPQHF. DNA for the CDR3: TGTGCCAGTAGGATTTTGGGGGGGAACAATCAGCCCCAGCATTTT.

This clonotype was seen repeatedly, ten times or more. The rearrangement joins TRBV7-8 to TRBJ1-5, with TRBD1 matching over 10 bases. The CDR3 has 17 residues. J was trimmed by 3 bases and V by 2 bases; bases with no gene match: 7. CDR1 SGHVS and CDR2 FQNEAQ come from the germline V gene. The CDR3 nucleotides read TGTGCCAGCAGCTTAAACGGAGGGACAGGGGACAATCAGCCCCAGCATTTT. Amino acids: CASSLNGGTGDNQPQHF.

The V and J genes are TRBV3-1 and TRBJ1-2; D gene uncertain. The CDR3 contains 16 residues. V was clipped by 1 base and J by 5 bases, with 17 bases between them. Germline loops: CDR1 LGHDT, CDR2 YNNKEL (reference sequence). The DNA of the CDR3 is TGTGCCAGCAGCCAAGGTGCGCAGGCCCCTGGGTATGGCTACACCTTC. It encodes CASSQGAQAPGYGYTF.

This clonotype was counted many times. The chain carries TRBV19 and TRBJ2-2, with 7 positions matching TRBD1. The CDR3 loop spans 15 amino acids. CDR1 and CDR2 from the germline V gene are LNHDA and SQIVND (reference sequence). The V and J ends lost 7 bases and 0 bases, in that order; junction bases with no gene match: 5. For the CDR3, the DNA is TGTGCCAGTACCCCGACAGGGCCGAACACCGGGGAGCTGTTTTTT. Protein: CASTPTGPNTGELFF.

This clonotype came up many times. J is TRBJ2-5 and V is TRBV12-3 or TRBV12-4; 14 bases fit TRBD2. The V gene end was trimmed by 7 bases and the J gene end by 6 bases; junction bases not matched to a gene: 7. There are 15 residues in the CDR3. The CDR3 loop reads CASTEGLAGDKTQYF. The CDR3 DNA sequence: TGTGCCAGCACCGAGGGACTAGCGGGAGATAAGACCCAGTACTTC.

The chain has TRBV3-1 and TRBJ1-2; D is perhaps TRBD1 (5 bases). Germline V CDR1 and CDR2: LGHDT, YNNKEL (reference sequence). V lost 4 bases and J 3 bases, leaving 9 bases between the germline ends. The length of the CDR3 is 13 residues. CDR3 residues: CASSPGPHYGYTF. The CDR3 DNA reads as TGTGCCAGCAGCCCGGGACCTCACTATGGCTACACCTTC.

CDR3 nucleotide sequence: TGCGCCAGCAGGCCCGACAGGGAGAAAGAGACCCAGTACTTC. Translation gives CASRPDREKETQYF. The chain carries TRBV23-1 and TRBJ2-5; TRBD1 matches at 7 bases. TRBV23-1 is labeled an ORF, and its function is uncertain. The CDR3 is made up of 14 amino acids. With 6 bases clipped from V and 3 bases from J, the junction kept 7 bases outside the gene matches.

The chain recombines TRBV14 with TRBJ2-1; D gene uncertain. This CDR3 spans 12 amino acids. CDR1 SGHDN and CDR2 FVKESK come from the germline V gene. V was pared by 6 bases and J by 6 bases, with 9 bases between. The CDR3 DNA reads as TGTGCCAGCAGTCAACCCTTCAATGAGCAGTTCTTC. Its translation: CASSQPFNEQFF.

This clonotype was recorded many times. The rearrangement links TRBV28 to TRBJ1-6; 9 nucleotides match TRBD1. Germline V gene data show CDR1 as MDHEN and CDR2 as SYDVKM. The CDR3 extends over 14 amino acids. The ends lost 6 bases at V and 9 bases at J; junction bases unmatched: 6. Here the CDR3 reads CASSGTGIGSPLHF. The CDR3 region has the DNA TGTGCCAGCAGCGGGACAGGGATCGGTTCACCCCTCCACTTT.

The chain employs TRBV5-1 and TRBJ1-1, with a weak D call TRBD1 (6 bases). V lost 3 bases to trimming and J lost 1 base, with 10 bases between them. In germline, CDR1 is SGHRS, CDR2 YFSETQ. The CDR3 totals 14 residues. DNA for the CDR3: TGCGCCAGCAGCTCGGGACACAGGAACACTGAAGCTTTCTTT. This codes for CASSSGHRNTEAFF.

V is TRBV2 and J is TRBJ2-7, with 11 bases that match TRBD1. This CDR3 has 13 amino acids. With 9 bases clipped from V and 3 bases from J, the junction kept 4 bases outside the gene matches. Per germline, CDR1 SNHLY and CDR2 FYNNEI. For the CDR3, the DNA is TGTGCCAGAGGGACAGGGGGACGCTACGAGCAGTACTTC. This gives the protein CARGTGGRYEQYF.

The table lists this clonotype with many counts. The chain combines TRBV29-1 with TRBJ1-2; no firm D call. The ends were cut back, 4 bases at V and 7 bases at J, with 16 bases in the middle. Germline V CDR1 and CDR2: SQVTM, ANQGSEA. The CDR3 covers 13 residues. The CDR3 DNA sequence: TGCAGCGTTGGGATCAACCCTTTAGGTGGCTACACCTTC. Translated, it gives CSVGINPLGGYTF.

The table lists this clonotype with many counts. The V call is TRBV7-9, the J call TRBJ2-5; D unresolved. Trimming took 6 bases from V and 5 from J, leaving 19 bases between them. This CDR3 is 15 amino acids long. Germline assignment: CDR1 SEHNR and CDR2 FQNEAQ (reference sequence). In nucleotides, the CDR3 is TGTGCCAGCAGTTTAATATCGGCAGCCCCTGAGACCCAGTACTTC. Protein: CASSLISAAPETQYF.

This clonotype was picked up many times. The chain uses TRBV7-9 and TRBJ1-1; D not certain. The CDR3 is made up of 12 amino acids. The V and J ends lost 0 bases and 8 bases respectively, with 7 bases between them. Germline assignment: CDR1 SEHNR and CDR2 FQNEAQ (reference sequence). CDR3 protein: CASSLALLEAFF. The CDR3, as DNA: TGTGCCAGCAGCTTAGCGCTATTAGAAGCTTTCTTT.

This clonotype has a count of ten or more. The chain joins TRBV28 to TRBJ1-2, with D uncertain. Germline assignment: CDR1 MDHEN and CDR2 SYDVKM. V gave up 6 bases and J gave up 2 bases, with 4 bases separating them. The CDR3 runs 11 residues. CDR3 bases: TGTGCCAGCAGGGAGAACTATGGCTACACCTTC. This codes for CASRENYGYTF.

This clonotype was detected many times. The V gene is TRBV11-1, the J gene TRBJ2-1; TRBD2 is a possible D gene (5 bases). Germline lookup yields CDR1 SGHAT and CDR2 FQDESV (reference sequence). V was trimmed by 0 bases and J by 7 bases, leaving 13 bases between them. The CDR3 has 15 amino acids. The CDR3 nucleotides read TGTGCCAGCAGCTTAGCGTTCCGGACTCCTAATGAGCAGTTCTTC. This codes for CASSLAFRTPNEQFF.

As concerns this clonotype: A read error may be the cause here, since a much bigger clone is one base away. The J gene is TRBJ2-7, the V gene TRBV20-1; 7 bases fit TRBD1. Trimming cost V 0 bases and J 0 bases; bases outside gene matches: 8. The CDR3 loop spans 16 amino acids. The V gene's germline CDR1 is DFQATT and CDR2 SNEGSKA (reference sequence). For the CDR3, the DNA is TGCAGTGCTAGAGATAGCTTGGGACAGAGCTCCTACGAGCAGTACTTC. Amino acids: CSARDSLGQSSYEQYF.

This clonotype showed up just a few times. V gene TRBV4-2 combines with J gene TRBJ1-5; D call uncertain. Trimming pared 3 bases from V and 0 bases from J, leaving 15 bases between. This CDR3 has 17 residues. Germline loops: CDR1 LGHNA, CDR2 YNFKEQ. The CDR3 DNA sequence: TGTGCCAGCAGCCACGATCCGGGAGCGTATAGCAATCAGCCCCAGCATTTT. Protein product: CASSHDPGAYSNQPQHF.

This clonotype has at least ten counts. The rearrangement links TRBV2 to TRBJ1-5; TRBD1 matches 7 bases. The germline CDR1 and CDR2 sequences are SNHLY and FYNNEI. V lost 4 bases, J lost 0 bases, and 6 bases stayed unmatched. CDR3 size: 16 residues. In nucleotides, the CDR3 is TGTGCCAGCAGTGGGGACAGAACCTATAGCAATCAGCCCCAGCATTTT. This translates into CASSGDRTYSNQPQHF.

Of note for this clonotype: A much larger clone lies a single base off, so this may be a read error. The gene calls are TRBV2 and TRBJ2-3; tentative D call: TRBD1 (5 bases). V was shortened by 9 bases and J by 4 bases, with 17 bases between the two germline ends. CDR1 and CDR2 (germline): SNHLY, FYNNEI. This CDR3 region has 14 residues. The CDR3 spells CARKGHFGADTQYF. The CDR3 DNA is TGTGCCAGAAAAGGACACTTTGGGGCAGATACGCAGTATTTT.

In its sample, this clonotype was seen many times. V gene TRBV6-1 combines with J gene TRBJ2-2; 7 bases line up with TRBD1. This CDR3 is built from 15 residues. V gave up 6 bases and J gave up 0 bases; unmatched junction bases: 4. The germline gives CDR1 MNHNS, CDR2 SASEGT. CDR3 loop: CASRSTGTNTGELFF. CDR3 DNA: TGTGCCAGCAGATCGACAGGGACGAACACCGGGGAGCTGTTTTTT.

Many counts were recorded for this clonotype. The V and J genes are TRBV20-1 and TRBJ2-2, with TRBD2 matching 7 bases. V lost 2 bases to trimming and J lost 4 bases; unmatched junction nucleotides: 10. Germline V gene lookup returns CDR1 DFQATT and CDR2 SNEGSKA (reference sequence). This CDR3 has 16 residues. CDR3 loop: CSARPTGGRGTGELFF. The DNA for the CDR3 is TGCAGTGCTAGACCTACGGGGGGTCGGGGCACCGGGGAGCTGTTTTTT.

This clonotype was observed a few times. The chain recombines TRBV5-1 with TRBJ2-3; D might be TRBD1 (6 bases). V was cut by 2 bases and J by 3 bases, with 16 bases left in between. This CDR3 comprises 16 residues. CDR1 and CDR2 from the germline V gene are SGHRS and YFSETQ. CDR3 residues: CASSFGRGVRTDTQYF. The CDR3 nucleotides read TGCGCCAGCAGCTTTGGCAGGGGAGTTCGGACAGATACGCAGTATTTT.

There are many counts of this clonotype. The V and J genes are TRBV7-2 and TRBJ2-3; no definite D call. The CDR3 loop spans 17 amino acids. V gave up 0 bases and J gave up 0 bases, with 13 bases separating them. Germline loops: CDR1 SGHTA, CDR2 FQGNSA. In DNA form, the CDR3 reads TGTGCCAGCAGCTTAGCGATGGGCGGAACTAGCACAGATACGCAGTATTTT. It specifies CASSLAMGGTSTDTQYF.

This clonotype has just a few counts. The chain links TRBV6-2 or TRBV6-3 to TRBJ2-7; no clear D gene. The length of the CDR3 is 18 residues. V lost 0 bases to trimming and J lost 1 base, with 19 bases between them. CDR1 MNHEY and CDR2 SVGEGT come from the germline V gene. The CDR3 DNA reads TGTGCCAGCAGTTACTCGGGCTGGAGACTGGAGACTTCCTACGAGCAGTACTTC. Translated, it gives CASSYSGWRLETSYEQYF.

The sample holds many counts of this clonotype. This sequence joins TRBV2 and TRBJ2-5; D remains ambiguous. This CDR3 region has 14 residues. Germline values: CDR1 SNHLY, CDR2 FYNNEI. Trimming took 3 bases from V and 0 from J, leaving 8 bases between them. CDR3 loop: CASSESLDQETQYF. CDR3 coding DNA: TGTGCCAGCAGTGAGTCCCTAGACCAAGAGACCCAGTACTTC. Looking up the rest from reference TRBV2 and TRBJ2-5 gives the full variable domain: EPEVTQTPSHQVTQMGQEVILRCVPISNHLYFYWYRQILGQKVEFLVSFYNNEISEKSEIFDDQFSVERPDGSNFTLKIRSTKLEDSAMYFCASSESLDQETQYFGPGTRLLVL.